The next 18 T cell receptor beta chains were all read from a single sample in a study of blood T cells in healthy people across ages. A second roughly 6 to 12 cycle PCR used barcoded and J-beta primers. In TCRdb, the 5' RACE reads were re-called with MiXCR into one record per CDR3 protein. The table includes fewer than 2,000,000 distinct CDR3 sequences, around 42% detected once. The specimen sequenced was blood. The receptors shown here come from a human donor in good health.

This clonotype was counted many times. The CDR3 loop reads CASSGSTGNEQFF. The CDR3 coding sequence is TGTGCCAGCAGCGGGTCGACAGGCAATGAGCAGTTCTTC. The rearrangement uses TRBV11-1 and TRBJ2-1, with D perhaps TRBD1 (6 bases). CDR3 length: 13 amino acids. V dropped 5 bases and J dropped 6 bases, with 11 bases sitting between them. The germline V gene has CDR1 SGHAT and CDR2 FQDESV (reference sequence).

Only a few counts were recorded for this clonotype. The chain joins TRBV29-1 to TRBJ1-1; D is unresolved. Germline V lookup: CDR1 SQVTM, CDR2 ANQGSEA. V lost 6 bases, J lost 4 bases, and 15 bases lay in between. The CDR3 covers 13 residues. CDR3 DNA: TGCAGCGTCGCTTGGGAGGGTGGCACTGAAGCTTTCTTT. Translating it yields CSVAWEGGTEAFF. The full variable domain, its missing parts supplied by reference TRBV29-1 and TRBJ1-1, is SAVISQKPSRDICQRGTSLTIQCQVDSQVTMMFWYRQQPGQSLTLIATANQGSEATYESGFVIDKFPISRPNLTFSTLTVSNMSPEDSSIYLCSVAWEGGTEAFFGQGTRLTVV.

The gene calls are TRBV29-1 and TRBJ2-7; TRBD1 agrees at 9 bases. The V gene end was trimmed by 5 bases and the J gene end by 5 bases; junction bases not matched to a gene: 7. This CDR3 is built from 13 residues. Germline V gene lookup returns CDR1 SQVTM and CDR2 ANQGSEA. CDR3 residues: CSVISGQGNEQYF. Written as DNA, the CDR3 is TGCAGCGTTATCTCGGGACAGGGCAACGAGCAGTACTTC.

This clonotype was detected once. The V gene is TRBV7-2, the J gene TRBJ1-2; D might be TRBD1 (5 bases). Germline CDR1 is SGHTA and CDR2 is FQGNSA. V dropped 2 bases and J dropped 4 bases, with 14 bases sitting between them. This CDR3 has 15 residues. This CDR3 reads CASSLISGTGYGYTF. As DNA, the CDR3 is TGTGCCAGCAGCTTAATTTCGGGGACGGGCTATGGCTACACCTTC. Supplemented by reference TRBV7-2 and TRBJ1-2, the full variable domain reads GAGVSQSPSNKVTEKGKDVELRCDPISGHTALYWYRQSLGQGLEFLIYFQGNSAPDKSGLPSDRFSAERTGGSVSTLTIQRTQQEDSAVYLCASSLISGTGYGYTFGSGTRLTVV.

This clonotype was seen once. The chain carries TRBV4-3 and TRBJ2-5, with D tentatively TRBD1 (6 bases). Germline assignment: CDR1 LGHNA and CDR2 YSLEER. The V gene lost 0 bases and the J gene lost 0 bases, with 11 bases spanning the gap. This CDR3 has 16 amino acids. This CDR3 is CASSQERRGYQETQYF. CDR3 sequence (DNA): TGCGCCAGCAGCCAAGAACGCAGGGGTTACCAAGAGACCCAGTACTTC.

As concerns this clonotype: A read error may account for a junction end that differs from germline. The J gene is TRBJ2-1, the V gene TRBV4-3; D unresolved. CDR1 is LGHNA, CDR2 YSLEER, per germline. The CDR3 extends over 13 amino acids. The CDR3 DNA sequence: TGCGCCAGCAGCCAAGAAAACTACAATGGGCAGTTCTTC. It codes for CASSQENYNGQFF.

This clonotype was seen only a few times. The chain joins TRBV29-1 to TRBJ2-7; possible D gene TRBD2, 7 bases. This CDR3 region has 16 residues. V was clipped by 0 bases and J by 5 bases, with 20 bases between them. Germline V gene sequence: CDR1 SQVTM, CDR2 ANQGSEA. The CDR3 DNA sequence: TGCAGCGTTGAAGATTTAAGGAGGGGGGGCCGCAACGAGCAGTACTTC. Translated, it gives CSVEDLRRGGRNEQYF.

This clonotype was detected a few times. The rearrangement uses TRBV9 and TRBJ1-2; a possible D gene is TRBD1 (5 bases). V lost 0 bases, J lost 6 bases, and 15 bases lay in between. Germline V lookup: CDR1 SGDLS, CDR2 YYNGEE. This CDR3 comprises 15 residues. In DNA form, the CDR3 reads TGTGCCAGCAGCGTAGGTGAAGGGGAGAAGAATGGCTACACCTTC. This sequence encodes CASSVGEGEKNGYTF.

V is TRBV5-1 and J is TRBJ2-7, with 9 bases matching TRBD1. The trim removed 4 bases at V and 6 bases at J, leaving 8 bases unmatched. The germline V gene encodes CDR1 SGHRS and CDR2 YFSETQ. This CDR3 is 14 amino acids long. CDR3 DNA: TGCGCCAGCAGCACGGGACAGGGATTGGCCGAGCAGTACTTC. This encodes CASSTGQGLAEQYF.

This clonotype was seen repeatedly, ten times or more. The chain employs TRBV7-9 and TRBJ2-1; D remains ambiguous. With 2 bases removed from V and 7 bases from J, the gap between germline ends came to 6 bases. The germline gives CDR1 SEHNR, CDR2 FQNEAQ (reference sequence). This CDR3 has 12 residues. CDR3 sequence reads: CASSLMANEQFF. The CDR3 DNA reads TGTGCCAGCAGCTTAATGGCAAATGAGCAGTTCTTC.

The chain links TRBV20-1 to TRBJ1-2; no firm D call. V lost 2 bases, J lost 7 bases, and 2 bases lay in between. This CDR3 has 9 amino acids. Germline V CDR1 and CDR2: DFQATT, SNEGSKA (reference sequence). CDR3 nucleotide sequence: TGCAGTGCTAGAATTGGCTACACCTTC. This translates into CSARIGYTF.

The chain links TRBV9 to TRBJ1-3; no clear D. CDR3 size: 15 residues. V was cut by 0 bases and J by 7 bases, with 14 bases left in between. Germline V gene sequence: CDR1 SGDLS, CDR2 YYNGEE. This chain's CDR3 is CASSVGAEGWNTIYF. The DNA of the CDR3 is TGTGCCAGCAGCGTAGGGGCAGAGGGATGGAACACCATATATTTT.

The genes are TRBV6-6 and TRBJ2-2, with 8 bases lining up with TRBD2. V shed 6 bases and J 1 base; nucleotides not matched to a gene: 7. The CDR3 is 16 residues long. Germline V gene lookup returns CDR1 MNHNY and CDR2 SVGAGI (reference sequence). The CDR3 reads CASSPQAGENTGELFF. Here the CDR3 DNA reads TGTGCCAGCAGCCCTCAAGCGGGGGAGAACACCGGGGAGCTGTTTTTT.

This sequence joins TRBV20-1 and TRBJ2-3; 8 bases are shared with TRBD1. Trimming cost V 4 bases and J 2 bases; bases outside gene matches: 11. Germline CDR1 is DFQATT and CDR2 is SNEGSKA (reference sequence). This CDR3 contains 16 residues. The CDR3 reads CSATDLRTGLTDTQYF. CDR3 bases: TGCAGTGCTACCGACCTACGGACAGGGCTCACAGATACGCAGTATTTT.

A remark on this clonotype: One end of the junction does not line up with germline, which may come from a read error. This chain links TRBV7-2 with TRBJ1-3, with 9 bases identical to TRBD1. The germline V gene has CDR1 SGHTA and CDR2 FQGNSA. CDR3 size: 18 residues. CDR3: CASSRDGQGLGSGSTIYF. CDR3 nucleotides: TGTGCCAGCAGCCGGGACGGACAGGGGCTCGGCTCTGGAAGCACCATATATTTT.

This clonotype was detected a few times. This sequence joins TRBV6-6 and TRBJ2-1; D not certain. Trimming took 10 bases from V and 5 from J, leaving 15 bases between them. This CDR3 comprises 13 residues. Germline loops: CDR1 MNHNY, CDR2 SVGAGI (reference sequence). Here the CDR3 reads CATSLGRHNEQFF. The DNA for the CDR3 is TGTGCCACATCCTTGGGCAGGCACAATGAGCAGTTCTTC.

The CDR3 spells CSARDVAGKLYEQYF. CDR3 nucleotide sequence: TGCAGTGCTAGAGATGTAGCGGGGAAACTCTACGAGCAGTACTTC. The chain links TRBV20-1 to TRBJ2-4; 8 positions match TRBD2. The J call may be mistaken, given a closer DNA end match to TRBJ2-7. This CDR3 has 15 amino acids. Germline CDR1 and CDR2: DFQATT and SNEGSKA (reference sequence).

The genes are TRBV6-1 and TRBJ2-7; D call uncertain. The CDR3 runs 15 residues. Trimming stripped 3 bases from V and 1 base from J, with 13 bases between. The germline gives CDR1 MNHNS, CDR2 SASEGT. CDR3 protein: CASSEFGPPSYEQYF. The CDR3 DNA reads TGTGCCAGCAGTGAGTTTGGACCTCCTTCCTACGAGCAGTACTTC.